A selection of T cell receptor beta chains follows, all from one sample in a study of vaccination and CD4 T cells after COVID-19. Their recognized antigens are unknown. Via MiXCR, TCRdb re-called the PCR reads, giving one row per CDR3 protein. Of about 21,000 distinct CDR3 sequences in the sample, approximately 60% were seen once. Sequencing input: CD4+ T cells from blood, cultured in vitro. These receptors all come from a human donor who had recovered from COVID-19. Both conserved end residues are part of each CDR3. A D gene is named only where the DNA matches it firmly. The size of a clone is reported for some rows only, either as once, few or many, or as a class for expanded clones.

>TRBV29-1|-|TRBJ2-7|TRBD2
TGCAGCGTTGCGGCGGGAGGGTGGTTGGGCGAGCAGTACTTC
CSVAAGGWLGEQYF
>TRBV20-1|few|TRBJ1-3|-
TGCAGTGCTAGAGGCGGAAACACCATATATTTT
CSARGGNTIYF
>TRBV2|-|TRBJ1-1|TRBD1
TGTGCCAGCAGTGAAGTTCCAGTTGCAGGGGGCACTGAAGCTTTCTTT
CASSEVPVAGGTEAFF
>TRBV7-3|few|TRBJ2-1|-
TGTGCCAGCAGCTTCTCAGGGGTGGGCAATGAGCAGTTCTTC
CASSFSGVGNEQFF
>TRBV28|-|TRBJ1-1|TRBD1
TGTGCCAGCAGTCTAACCCCCACAGGGGTGAACACTGAAGCTTTCTTT
CASSLTPTGVNTEAFF
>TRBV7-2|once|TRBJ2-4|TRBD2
TGTGCCAGCAGCTCATACGGACTAGCGGGAGCTTTAGCCAAAAACATTCAGTACTTC
CASSSYGLAGALAKNIQYF
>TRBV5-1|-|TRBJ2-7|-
TGCGCCAGTCATGAGCCCAGCTCCTACGAGCAGTACTTC
CASHEPSSYEQYF
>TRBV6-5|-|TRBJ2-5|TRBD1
TGTGCCAGCAGTTACTCGAGGACAGGGTGGGAGACCCAGTACTTC
CASSYSRTGWETQYF
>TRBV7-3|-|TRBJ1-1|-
TGTGCCAGCAGCTTACAAGTAAACACTGAAGCTTTCTTT
CASSLQVNTEAFF
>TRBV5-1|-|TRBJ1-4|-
TGCGCCAGCAGCTTGACCCCCGGGACCCCTAATGAAAAACTGTTTTTT
CASSLTPGTPNEKLFF
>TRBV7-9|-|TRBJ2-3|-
TGTGCCAGCAGCCGATCTAGCGGCACAGATACGCAGTATTTT
CASSRSSGTDTQYF
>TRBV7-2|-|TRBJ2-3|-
TGTGCCAGCAAGAAAGGGGTGCCAGATACGCAGTATTTT
CASKKGVPDTQYF
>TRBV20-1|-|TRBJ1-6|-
TGCAGTGCTAGGAGACACAATAATTCACCCCTCCACTTT
CSARRHNNSPLHF
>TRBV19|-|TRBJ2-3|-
TGTGCCAGTTCGCTCACAGATACGCAGTATTTT
CASSLTDTQYF
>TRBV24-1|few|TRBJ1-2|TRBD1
TGTGCCACCAGTGCCCCCGGGACAGGGAACTATGGCTACACCTTC
CATSAPGTGNYGYTF
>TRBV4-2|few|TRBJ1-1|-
TGTGCCAGCAGCCAAGATCGTTACGTACTGGGAGCTTTCTTT
CASSQDRYVLGAFF
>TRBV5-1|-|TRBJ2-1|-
TGCGCCACCGGTACGGGGTCTGAGCAGTTCTTC
CATGTGSEQFF
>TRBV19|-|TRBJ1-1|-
TGTGCCAGTAGTTGGAGGGCCGAAAGCACTGAAGCTTTCTTT
CASSWRAESTEAFF
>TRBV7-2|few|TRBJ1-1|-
TGTGCCAGCAGCTTATGGGCGGTGGAAGAGGTGGAAGCTTTCTTT
CASSLWAVEEVEAFF
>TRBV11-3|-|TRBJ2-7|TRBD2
TGTGCCAGCAGCCCCAGGACTAGCGGGAGGGCTGGGGAGCAGTACTTC
CASSPRTSGRAGEQYF
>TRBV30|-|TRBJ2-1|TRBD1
TGTGCCTGGACGTCAGGGGGTAGTCACCATGAGCAGTTCTTC
CAWTSGGSHHEQFF
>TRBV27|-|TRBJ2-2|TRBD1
TGTGCCGGCCCGGGACAGGGCTTTCGGCGGACCGGGGAGCTGTTTTTT
CAGPGQGFRRTGELFF
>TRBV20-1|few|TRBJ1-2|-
TGCAGTGCTAGGGTTCTGCCGGGGGTAGGCTACACCTTC
CSARVLPGVGYTF
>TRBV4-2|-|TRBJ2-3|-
TGTGCCAGCAGCCAGGTTCAGGGGCTTGGCACAGATACGCAGTATTTT
CASSQVQGLGTDTQYF
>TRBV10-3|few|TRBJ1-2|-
TGTGCCATGTCGACGGGGTATGGCTACACCTTC
CAMSTGYGYTF
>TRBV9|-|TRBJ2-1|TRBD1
TGTGCCAGCAGCGTCGAGGGGGCGAAGCAGTTCTTC
CASSVEGAKQFF
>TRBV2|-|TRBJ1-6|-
TGTGCCAGCGGACTGACTGACTCAAGCTCCTATAATTCACCCCTCCACTTT
CASGLTDSSSYNSPLHF
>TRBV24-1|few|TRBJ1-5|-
TGTGCCACCAGTGATTCCACAGGGTGGCAGCCCCAGCATTTT
CATSDSTGWQPQHF
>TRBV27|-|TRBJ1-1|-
TGTGCCAGCAGGGAGTCGGCCCTCTACACTGAAGCTTTCTTT
CASRESALYTEAFF
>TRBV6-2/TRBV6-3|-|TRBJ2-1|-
TGTGCCAGCAGTCCCCCAGACGGGACCGTCCCTTCAGAGCAGTTCTTC
CASSPPDGTVPSEQFF
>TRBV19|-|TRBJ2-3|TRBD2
TGTGCCAGTAGTATTGCAGCGGGAGAGGATACGCAGTATTTT
CASSIAAGEDTQYF
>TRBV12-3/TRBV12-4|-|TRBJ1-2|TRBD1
TGTGCCAGCAGGGAGACAGGGGTGCGGGGCTACACCTTC
CASRETGVRGYTF
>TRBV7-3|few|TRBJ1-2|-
TGTGCCAGCGGTATAGACGGGCCGGGGCGGTCGGGCTACACCTTC
CASGIDGPGRSGYTF
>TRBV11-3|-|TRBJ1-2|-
TGTGCCAGCAGCTTTCAAGCTAACTATGGCTACACCTTC
CASSFQANYGYTF
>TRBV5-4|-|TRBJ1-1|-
TGTGCCAGCAGCTCGACAGATCCCTACACTGAAGCTTTCTTT
CASSSTDPYTEAFF
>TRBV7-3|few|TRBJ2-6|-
TGTGCCAGCAGCCCAAACCCAGGGACGACTGGGGCCAACGTCCTGACTTTC
CASSPNPGTTGANVLTF
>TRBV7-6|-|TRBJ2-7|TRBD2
TGTGCCAGCAGCTTAGAGGCTAGCGGGAGTTGGGAGCAGTACTTC
CASSLEASGSWEQYF
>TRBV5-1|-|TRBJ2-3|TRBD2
TGCGCCAGCAGCTTGGAAGCGGGAGGGATGACAGATACGCAGTATTTT
CASSLEAGGMTDTQYF
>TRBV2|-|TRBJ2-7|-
TGTGCCAGCAGTGTGTCAGGATTTTACGAGCAGTACTTC
CASSVSGFYEQYF
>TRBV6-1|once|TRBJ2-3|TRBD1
TGTGCCAGCAGTGCCCGGGACAGGGGGTGGTCAGATACGCAGTATTTT
CASSARDRGWSDTQYF
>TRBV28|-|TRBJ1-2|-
TGTGCCAGCAGCCAGGTCGGCTATGGCTACACCTTC
CASSQVGYGYTF
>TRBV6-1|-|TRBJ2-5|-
TGTGCCAGCATATGGGGGCAGATCTACGGCCAGGGAGGGGAAGAGACCCAGTACTTC
CASIWGQIYGQGGEETQYF
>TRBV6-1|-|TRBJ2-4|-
TGTGCCAGCAGTGAGGGGGCTGGGGCCAAAAACATTCAGTACTTC
CASSEGAGAKNIQYF
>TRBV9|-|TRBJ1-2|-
TGTGCCAGCAGCGCCGGGAAGGCTAACTATGGCTACACCTTC
CASSAGKANYGYTF
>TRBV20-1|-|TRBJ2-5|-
TGCAGTGCTAGAGATCCGAGCGGGCCGGGGGAGACCCAGTACTTC
CSARDPSGPGETQYF
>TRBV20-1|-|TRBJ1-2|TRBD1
TGCAGTGCAACAGACAGGGTAGGGTATGGCTACACCTTC
CSATDRVGYGYTF
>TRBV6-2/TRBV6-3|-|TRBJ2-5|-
TGTGCCAGCAGGGAGGTCGTGGAGACCCAGTACTTC
CASREVVETQYF
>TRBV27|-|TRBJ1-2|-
TGTGCCAGCAGTCCAACCCCGGGAGCCCCCGTGGGGTATGGCTACACCTTC
CASSPTPGAPVGYGYTF
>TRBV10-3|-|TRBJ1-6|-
TGTGCCATCGGCGCAGGCAATTCACCCCTCCACTTT
CAIGAGNSPLHF
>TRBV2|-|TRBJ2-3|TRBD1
TGTGCCAGCAGAGTGGACAGGTTCACAGATACGCAGTATTTT
CASRVDRFTDTQYF
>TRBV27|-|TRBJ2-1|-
-
CASSLSWGSGSRLFF
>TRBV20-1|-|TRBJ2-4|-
TGCAGTGTTTGGACATTTGGAACCAAAAACATTCAGTACTTC
CSVWTFGTKNIQYF
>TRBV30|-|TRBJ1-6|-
TGTGCCTGGAAGCGGGGGCCGGGCGCGGTCCCCCTCCACTTT
CAWKRGPGAVPLHF
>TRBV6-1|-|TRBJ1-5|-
TGTGCCAGCAGTGAAGAGCAGGGCTATCAGCCCCAGCATTTT
CASSEEQGYQPQHF